What follows are 26 T cell receptor beta chains derived from one specimen sequenced in a study of beta chain features in type 1 diabetes. Sequenced material consisted of expressed TCRB transcripts (all of the isolated RNA was reverse transcribed). Profiling relied on immunoSEQ multiplex PCR, and the TCRdb table lists in-frame clones only, not all of them. Of 300,000 to 350,000 clones detected, approximately 8% appear once; the ten largest clones hold 0.44%. Sequenced sample: central memory CD4+ T cells from blood. These TCRs come from a woman younger than 35 in good health.

At least ten counts were recorded for this clone. The V gene is TRBV5-8, the J gene TRBJ2-3; D gene unclear. This CDR3 is built from 15 residues. Germline V gives CDR1 SGHTS, CDR2 YDEGEE. V was trimmed by 2 bases and J by 1 base, leaving 11 bases between them. The DNA of the CDR3 is TGTGCCAGCAGCTTCCCCGAGGCGGGCACAGATACGCAGTATTTT. Protein: CASSFPEAGTDTQYF. The whole variable domain, remainder taken from reference TRBV5-8 and TRBJ2-3, is EAGVTQSPTHLIKTRGQQATLRCSPISGHTSVYWYQQALGLGLQFLLWYDEGEERNRGNFPPRFSGRQFPNYSSELNVNALELEDSALYLCASSFPEAGTDTQYFGPGTRLTVL.

This chain uses TRBV6-6 with TRBJ2-7, with 8 nucleotides matching TRBD1. The length of the CDR3 is 14 residues. V trimming: 5 bases; J trimming: 7 bases; junction bases outside the gene matches: 10. Germline lookup yields CDR1 MNHNY and CDR2 SVGAGI (reference sequence). Written as DNA, the CDR3 is TGTGCCAGCAGTAAACCAGGGGGCAAGGGTGAGCAGTACTTC. Translated, it gives CASSKPGGKGEQYF.

The genes are TRBV11-1 and TRBJ2-3; D not certain. V was trimmed by 5 bases and J by 3 bases, leaving 15 bases between them. The CDR3 is 15 amino acids. CDR1 SGHAT and CDR2 FQDESV come from the germline V gene (reference sequence). This chain's CDR3 is CASSARPLPTDTQYF. The CDR3 coding sequence is TGTGCCAGCAGCGCTAGACCCCTTCCGACAGATACGCAGTATTTT. Using reference TRBV11-1 and TRBJ2-3 for the parts outside the CDR3, the full variable domain is EAEVAQSPRYKITEKSQAVAFWCDPISGHATLYWYRQILGQGPELLVQFQDESVVDDSQLPKDRFSAERLKGVDSTLKIQPAELGDSAMYLCASSARPLPTDTQYFGPGTRLTVL.

This clone was counted many times. The chain recombines TRBV7-2 with TRBJ1-3; D perhaps matches TRBD1 (5 bases). CDR1 and CDR2 (germline): SGHTA, FQGNSA. Trimming stripped 3 bases from V and 4 bases from J, with 7 bases between. This CDR3 contains 13 residues. CDR3 sequence (DNA): TGTGCCAGCAGCTTCGACAGAGGAAACACCATATATTTT. Protein product: CASSFDRGNTIYF.

The chain employs TRBV6-1 and TRBJ1-2, with D tentatively TRBD1 (5 bases). CDR1 and CDR2 (germline): MNHNS, SASEGT. This CDR3 is 13 amino acids long. V was clipped by 6 bases and J by 2 bases, with 10 bases between them. This CDR3 is CASRLDSNYGYTF. CDR3 sequence (DNA): TGTGCCAGCAGACTCGACAGCAACTATGGCTACACCTTC.

The chain joins TRBV7-3 to TRBJ1-1, with 8 nucleotides matching TRBD1. CDR3 size: 15 residues. Germline loops: CDR1 SGHTA, CDR2 FQGTGA. V shed 4 bases, J shed 2 bases, and the junction held 6 bases outside the gene matches. The CDR3 nucleotides are TGTGCCAGCAGCTACTCCGGGACAGGCAACACTGAAGCTTTCTTT. This codes for CASSYSGTGNTEAFF. The full variable domain, rest sourced from reference TRBV7-3 and TRBJ1-1, is GAGVSQTPSNKVTEKGKYVELRCDPISGHTALYWYRQSLGQGPEFLIYFQGTGAADDSGLPNDRFFAVRPEGSVSTLKIQRTERGDSAVYLCASSYSGTGNTEAFFGQGTRLTVV.

This clone has more than one count but fewer than ten. Within the sample, other DNA sequences also encode this same CDR3. V gene TRBV20-1 combines with J gene TRBJ2-7; perhaps TRBD1 as D (6 bases). The CDR3 has 11 amino acids. V was trimmed by 6 bases and J by 3 bases, leaving 9 bases between them. Germline CDR1 and CDR2: DFQATT and SNEGSKA (reference sequence). The CDR3 is CSATQGYEQYF. The DNA for the CDR3 is TGCAGTGCAACACAGGGCTACGAGCAGTACTTC.

The rearrangement uses TRBV13 and TRBJ2-7; 8 nucleotides line up with TRBD2. CDR3 size: 17 residues. Germline-derived CDR1 and CDR2 are PRHDT and FYEKMQ (reference sequence). After removal of 6 bases from V and 0 bases from J, the junction contained 13 bases not matched to a gene. The CDR3 nucleotides are TGTGCCAGCAGTCGTCGCTTGACTAGCGCTAGCTCCTACGAGCAGTACTTC. Translation gives CASSRRLTSASSYEQYF.

V gene TRBV5-1 combines with J gene TRBJ2-1; 12 nucleotides match TRBD2. Germline values: CDR1 SGHRS, CDR2 YFSETQ. This CDR3 spans 16 amino acids. With 4 bases clipped from V and 4 bases from J, the junction kept 6 bases outside the gene matches. Here the CDR3 DNA reads TGCGCCAGCAGCCGGACCGGGACTAGCGGGTACAATGAGCAGTTCTTC. Protein sequence: CASSRTGTSGYNEQFF.

This clone has ten or more counts. The chain links TRBV9 to TRBJ2-1; tentatively, D is TRBD1 (5 bases). Germline CDR1 and CDR2: SGDLS and YYNGEE. The V end lost 2 bases, the J end lost 4 bases, and 10 bases lay between the germline ends. The CDR3 totals 14 residues. The CDR3 DNA sequence: TGTGCCAGCAGCGTGGGGCAGACATACAATGAGCAGTTCTTC. This codes for CASSVGQTYNEQFF.

This clone has just a few counts. This chain connects TRBV6-5 to TRBJ2-5; D not certain. CDR3 size: 16 residues. Germline CDR1 is MNHEY and CDR2 is SVGAGI. The V end lost 0 bases, the J end lost 4 bases, and 15 bases lay between the germline ends. The CDR3 protein is CASSYSERTPGETQYF. The CDR3 DNA reads TGTGCCAGCAGTTACTCAGAGCGTACTCCGGGAGAGACCCAGTACTTC.

The V and J genes are TRBV7-4 and TRBJ1-3, with a tentative D call TRBD1 (6 bases). V lost 5 bases, J lost 0 bases, and 11 bases lay in between. This CDR3 has 15 amino acids. Germline values: CDR1 SGHVT, CDR2 SQSDAQ. The CDR3: CASSLGQSSGNTIYF. The CDR3 bases are TGTGCCAGCAGCCTGGGACAAAGCTCTGGAAACACCATATATTTT.

The rearrangement links TRBV7-8 to TRBJ2-7; the D is unclear. Trimming took off 5 bases at V and 6 bases at J, with 11 bases between the two ends. CDR3 length equals 12 residues. Germline V lookup: CDR1 SGHVS, CDR2 FQNEAQ. The CDR3 region is CASSQSRREQYF. CDR3 nucleotide sequence: TGTGCCAGCAGCCAATCCCGGCGCGAGCAGTACTTC.

This clone was counted only a few times. The chain combines TRBV18 with TRBJ2-7; weak D call: TRBD1 (5 bases). The CDR3 has 13 residues. CDR1 is KGHSH and CDR2 is LQKENI in the germline V gene. Trimming shortened V by 2 bases and J by 0 bases, and 5 bases separated the two germline ends. Here the CDR3 reads CASSPDSSYEQYF. In nucleotides, the CDR3 is TGTGCCAGCTCACCAGACAGCTCCTACGAGCAGTACTTC.

The V gene is TRBV6-5, the J gene TRBJ2-7, with 11 nucleotides matching TRBD2. V gave up 2 bases and J gave up 3 bases; unmatched junction bases: 3. The germline V gene encodes CDR1 MNHEY and CDR2 SVGAGI. The CDR3 is made up of 15 amino acids. DNA of the CDR3: TGTGCCAGCAGTTACGGGGGGACTAGCGGCTACGAGCAGTACTTC. As protein: CASSYGGTSGYEQYF.

The sample holds many counts of this clone. The genes are TRBV19 and TRBJ1-1; D is ambiguous. Germline CDR1 reads LNHDA; CDR2 reads SQIVND (reference sequence). Trimming stripped 7 bases from V and 1 base from J, with 16 bases between. This CDR3 comprises 15 residues. The CDR3 loop is CASKVDRRTNTEAFF. CDR3 coding DNA: TGTGCCAGTAAAGTCGACCGGAGAACGAACACTGAAGCTTTCTTT.

The chain links TRBV11-2 to TRBJ2-5; 10 bases are a match to TRBD2. Germline loops: CDR1 SGHAT, CDR2 FQNNGV. The CDR3 totals 12 residues. With V trimmed by 11 bases and J by 5 bases, 5 bases remained unmatched. CDR3 DNA: TGTGCCTCTAGCGGGAGTGGGGAGACCCAGTACTTC. It codes for CASSGSGETQYF. Full variable domain (outside the CDR3, taken from reference TRBV11-2 and TRBJ2-5): EAGVAQSPRYKIIEKRQSVAFWCNPISGHATLYWYQQILGQGPKLLIQFQNNGVVDDSQLPKDRFSAERLKGVDSTLKIQPAKLEDSAVYLCASSGSGETQYFGPGTRLLVL.

The chain joins TRBV7-9 to TRBJ2-7; TRBD2 agrees at 12 bases. Trimming cost V 2 bases and J 2 bases; bases outside gene matches: 4. The CDR3 contains 16 residues. CDR1 and CDR2 from the germline V gene are SEHNR and FQNEAQ (reference sequence). The CDR3 here is CASSLFWTSGTYEQYF. Here the CDR3 DNA reads TGTGCCAGCAGCTTATTTTGGACTAGCGGGACCTACGAGCAGTACTTC.

The sample holds a few counts of this clone. The CDR3 here is CASSLGGAGPDHGYEQYF. CDR3 coding DNA: TGTGCCAGCAGTTTGGGGGGCGCGGGACCAGACCACGGCTACGAGCAGTACTTC. The chain is built from TRBV28 and TRBJ2-7; D might be TRBD1 or TRBD2, each matching 6 bases. The CDR3 runs 18 residues. The V and J ends lost 3 bases and 3 bases respectively, with 24 bases between them. Germline loops: CDR1 MDHEN, CDR2 SYDVKM. Full variable domain (missing parts from reference TRBV28 and TRBJ2-7): DVKVTQSSRYLVKRTGEKVFLECVQDMDHENMFWYRQDPGLGLRLIYFSYDVKMKEKGDIPEGYSVSREKKERFSLILESASTNQTSMYLCASSLGGAGPDHGYEQYFGPGTRLTVT.

Many counts were recorded for this clone. This chain uses TRBV11-2 with TRBJ2-7; 8 bases match TRBD2. With V trimmed by 0 bases and J by 6 bases, 7 bases remained unmatched. The CDR3 runs to 15 residues. Germline CDR1 and CDR2: SGHAT and FQNNGV. CDR3 in DNA: TGTGCCAGCAGCTTAGAGGCGGGGGGACCTTCCGAGCAGTACTTC. Translating gives CASSLEAGGPSEQYF.

The genes are TRBV28 and TRBJ2-5, with D perhaps matching TRBD1 (6 bases). The CDR3 runs to 13 residues. Germline loops: CDR1 MDHEN, CDR2 SYDVKM. V lost 6 bases, J lost 5 bases, and 13 bases lay in between. The CDR3 sequence is CASRQGQIETQYF. CDR3 nucleotides: TGTGCCAGCAGACAAGGACAGATCGAGACCCAGTACTTC.

The rearrangement uses TRBV4-2 and TRBJ1-5; no firm D call. Germline-derived CDR1 and CDR2 are LGHNA and YNFKEQ. Between the trimmed V and J ends, which lost 2 bases and 6 bases, there was a span of 5 bases. The CDR3 extends over 12 amino acids. This CDR3 is CASSQFGQPQHF. The CDR3 DNA reads as TGTGCCAGCAGCCAATTTGGTCAGCCCCAGCATTTT.

V usage is TRBV2 and J usage is TRBJ1-1; D not certain. The CDR3 totals 14 residues. Germline CDR1 SNHLY, CDR2 FYNNEI. Trimming took off 3 bases at V and 3 bases at J, with 11 bases between the two ends. The DNA for the CDR3 is TGTGCCAGCAGTGAGGGCAGTCAGCACACTGAAGCTTTCTTT. Its translation is CASSEGSQHTEAFF.

This chain connects TRBV4-3 to TRBJ1-1, with TRBD1 matching over 7 bases. CDR1 and CDR2 (germline): LGHNA, YSLEER. Trimming removed 4 bases from V and 7 bases from J; junction bases left unmatched: 12. This CDR3 comprises 15 residues. For the CDR3, the DNA is TGCGCCAGCAGCCTAACACCCGGGACAGCTCATGAAGCTTTCTTT. Its protein is CASSLTPGTAHEAFF.

This chain uses TRBV7-9 with TRBJ2-4; D might be TRBD2 (6 bases). V lost 2 bases and J lost 10, with 15 bases in between. CDR3 length equals 14 residues. Germline V lookup: CDR1 SEHNR, CDR2 FQNEAQ (reference sequence). The CDR3: CASSLSGLSEIQYF. As DNA, the CDR3 is TGTGCCAGCAGCTTATCGGGACTGTCAGAGATTCAGTACTTC.

This clone was found a few times. The V and J genes are TRBV11-2 and TRBJ2-5; 14 nucleotides line up with TRBD2. V trimming: 4 bases; J trimming: 6 bases; junction bases outside the gene matches: 4. The CDR3 totals 15 residues. The germline gives CDR1 SGHAT, CDR2 FQNNGV. CDR3 nucleotides: TGTGCCAGCAGCTCAGGGACTAGCGGGAGAAAGACCCAGTACTTC. Protein: CASSSGTSGRKTQYF.